This T cell receptor (beta chain) was documented in a study of blood T cells in healthy people across ages. Germline loops: CDR1 SGDLS, CDR2 YYNGEE. The CDR3 is made up of 15 amino acids. A J-beta primer mix and a sample-barcoded 5' primer were used in a second PCR of roughly 6 to 11 cycles. Via MiXCR, TCRdb re-called the 5' RACE reads, giving one row per CDR3 protein. The sample lists more than 650,000 distinct CDR3 sequences; about 26% were seen once. The sample also formed part of further work on T cells of mothers and their children. From that study: With unrelated pairs as the comparison, related mother-child pairs had a slightly higher overlap that was not significant.

The receptor was derived from a boy aged 5-17 years in good health. This chain uses TRBV9 with TRBJ2-5; a weak D match, TRBD2 (6 bases). TRBJ2-1 matches the DNA end more closely, so the J call is doubtful. The material sequenced was blood. CDR3 in DNA: TGTGCCAGCAGCGCAACGGGGGACCGCCTAGGTGAGCAGTTCTTC. It is translated as CASSATGDRLGEQFF.